Below are 9 T cell receptor beta chains sequenced from a single sample in a study of cytomegalovirus exposure and HLA in healthy donors (dated by TCRdb to between 2016 and 2019). Receptors were amplified or captured by the immunoSEQ multiplex PCR assay. The multiplex PCR relied on a mix of 60 forward primers for TCR Vbeta segments and 13 reverse primers for TCR Jbeta segments. The table comes from immuneACCESS by way of TCRdb, which keeps in-frame sequences with V and J called. Part of the clones is missing from these tables; in studies checked, under half for an unresolved V gene and the rest for unknown reasons. Here the sample has over 150,000 clones; roughly 80% occur a single time. The ten largest clones represent more than 3% of the sample. The sequenced material came from PBMCs. These receptors were collected from a young man in good health and CMV-seropositive.

The chain joins TRBV5-1 to TRBJ1-2, with TRBD1 matching 7 bases. V lost 5 bases to trimming and J lost 0 bases; unmatched junction nucleotides: 10. The length of the CDR3 is 16 residues. Germline V gene data show CDR1 as SGHRS and CDR2 as YFSETQ. The CDR3 protein is CASRLTGSPSNYGYTF. CDR3 DNA: TGCGCCAGCAGGTTGACAGGGTCACCCTCTAACTATGGCTACACCTTC.

V is TRBV6-5 and J is TRBJ2-3, with a tentative D call TRBD1 (6 bases). The CDR3 runs 13 residues. V was cut by 7 bases and J by 2 bases, with 10 bases left in between. Germline loops: CDR1 MNHEY, CDR2 SVGAGI. The CDR3 DNA sequence: TGTGCCAGCAAGGACAGCCTCACAGATACGCAGTATTTT. It codes for CASKDSLTDTQYF.

This clone was recorded only once. CDR3 bases: TGTGCCAGCAGGTTCCTCGGGACTAGCGGGGGGGCTGCCAATGAGCAGTTCTTC. It encodes CASRFLGTSGGAANEQFF. The chain has TRBV28 and TRBJ2-1; TRBD2 matches at 16 bases. V shed 6 bases and J 6 bases; nucleotides not matched to a gene: 11. CDR1 and CDR2 from the germline V gene are MDHEN and SYDVKM. The CDR3 totals 18 residues.

The chain employs TRBV7-2 and TRBJ2-5; 7 bases are shared with TRBD1. V shed 5 bases and J 3 bases; nucleotides not matched to a gene: 9. Germline CDR1 is SGHTA and CDR2 is FQGNSA. CDR3 size: 15 residues. The CDR3 sequence: CASSKPGTEKETQYF. CDR3 bases: TGTGCCAGCAGCAAACCCGGGACAGAAAAAGAGACCCAGTACTTC.

Comments on this clone: Other nucleotide sequences in the sample specify the same CDR3. The V gene is TRBV5-1, the J gene TRBJ1-2; a possible D gene is TRBD1 (5 bases). The CDR3 is 14 residues long. V lost 2 bases and J lost 2, with 10 bases in between. In germline, CDR1 is SGHRS, CDR2 YFSETQ. The CDR3 coding sequence is TGCGCCAGCAGCTTCGGGGGAACCAACTATGGCTACACCTTC. Protein product: CASSFGGTNYGYTF.

The chain employs TRBV15 and TRBJ2-2; 14 bases fit TRBD2. Germline CDR1 and CDR2: LNHNV and YYDKDF (reference sequence). Trimming cost V 5 bases and J 7 bases; bases outside gene matches: 9. The CDR3 is 17 residues long. For the CDR3, the DNA is TGTGCCACCAGCGTCGGACTAGCGGGGGGCTCAAGCGGGGAGCTGTTTTTT. It translates to CATSVGLAGGSSGELFF.

The V gene is TRBV28, the J gene TRBJ2-7; possible D gene TRBD2, 6 bases. Per germline, CDR1 MDHEN and CDR2 SYDVKM. V lost 4 bases to trimming and J lost 2 bases, with 12 bases between them. The CDR3 length is 14 residues. The chain's CDR3 is CASSSRDFPYEQYF. CDR3 sequence (DNA): TGTGCCAGCAGTTCAAGGGACTTTCCCTACGAGCAGTACTTC.

This sequence joins TRBV28 and TRBJ2-5; 7 nucleotides line up with TRBD1. J lost 0 bases, V lost 5 bases, and 6 bases had no gene match. This CDR3 region has 15 residues. CDR1 and CDR2 from the germline V gene are MDHEN and SYDVKM. The CDR3 nucleotides are TGTGCCAGCAGTAGAATAGGGACAGACCAAGAGACCCAGTACTTC. Translation: CASSRIGTDQETQYF.

This clone was counted once. Additional DNA sequences in this sample encode the identical CDR3. The rearrangement uses TRBV7-9 and TRBJ2-3; D unclear. V was pared by 0 bases and J by 2 bases, with 3 bases between. The length of the CDR3 is 13 residues. Germline V gives CDR1 SEHNR, CDR2 FQNEAQ (reference sequence). CDR3 protein: CASSLALTDTQYF. CDR3 coding DNA: TGTGCCAGCAGCTTAGCTCTCACAGATACGCAGTATTTT.